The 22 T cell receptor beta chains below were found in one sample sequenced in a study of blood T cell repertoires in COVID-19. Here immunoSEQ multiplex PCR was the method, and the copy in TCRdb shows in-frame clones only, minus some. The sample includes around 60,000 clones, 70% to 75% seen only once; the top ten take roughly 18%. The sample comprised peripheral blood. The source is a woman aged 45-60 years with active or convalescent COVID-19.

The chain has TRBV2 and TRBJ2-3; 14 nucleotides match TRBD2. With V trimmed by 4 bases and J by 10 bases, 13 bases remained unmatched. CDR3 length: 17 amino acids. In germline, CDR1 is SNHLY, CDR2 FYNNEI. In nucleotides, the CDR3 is TGTGCCAGCAGTGTGGGGACGGGACTAGCGGGGGCCATTGCGCAGTATTTT. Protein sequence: CASSVGTGLAGAIAQYF.

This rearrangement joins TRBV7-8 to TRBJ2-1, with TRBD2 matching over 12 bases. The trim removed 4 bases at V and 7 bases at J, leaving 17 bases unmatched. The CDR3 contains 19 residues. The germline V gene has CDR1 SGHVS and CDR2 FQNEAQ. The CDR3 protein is CASSWGLRLTSGRRNEQFF. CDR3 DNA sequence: TGTGCCAGCAGCTGGGGACTTCGGTTAACTAGCGGGAGGAGAAATGAGCAGTTCTTC.

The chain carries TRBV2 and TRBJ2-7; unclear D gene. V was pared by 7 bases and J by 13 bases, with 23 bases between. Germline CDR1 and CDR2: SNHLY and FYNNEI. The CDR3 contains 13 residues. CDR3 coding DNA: TGTGCCAGCACCTCGAGGTTTCAGAAGGCCTTCTACTTC. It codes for CASTSRFQKAFYF.

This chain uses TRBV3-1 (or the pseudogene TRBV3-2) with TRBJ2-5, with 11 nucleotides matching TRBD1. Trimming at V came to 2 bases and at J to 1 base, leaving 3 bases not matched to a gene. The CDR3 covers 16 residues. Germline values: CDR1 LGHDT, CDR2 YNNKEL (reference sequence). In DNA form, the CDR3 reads TGTGCCAGCAGCCAAAGTGGGACAGGGGGCCAAGAGACCCAGTACTTC. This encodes CASSQSGTGGQETQYF.

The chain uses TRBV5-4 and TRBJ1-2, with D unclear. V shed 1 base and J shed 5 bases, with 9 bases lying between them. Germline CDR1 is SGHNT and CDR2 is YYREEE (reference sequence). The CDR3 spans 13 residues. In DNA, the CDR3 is TGTGCCAGCAGCTTGTCGGGTACTTATGGCTACACCTTC. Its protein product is CASSLSGTYGYTF.

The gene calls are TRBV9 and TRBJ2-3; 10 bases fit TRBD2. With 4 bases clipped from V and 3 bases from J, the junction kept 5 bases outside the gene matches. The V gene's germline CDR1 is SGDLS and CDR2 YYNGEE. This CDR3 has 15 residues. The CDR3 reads CASSTTAGGTDTQYF. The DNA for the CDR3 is TGTGCCAGCAGCACAACAGCGGGAGGGACAGATACGCAGTATTTT.

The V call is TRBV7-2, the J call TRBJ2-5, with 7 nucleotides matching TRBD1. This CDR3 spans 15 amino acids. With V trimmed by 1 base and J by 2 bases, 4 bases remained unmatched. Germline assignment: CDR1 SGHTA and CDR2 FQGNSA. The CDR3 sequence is CASSLGGQPQETQYF. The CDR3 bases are TGTGCCAGCAGCTTAGGGGGACAGCCTCAAGAGACCCAGTACTTC.

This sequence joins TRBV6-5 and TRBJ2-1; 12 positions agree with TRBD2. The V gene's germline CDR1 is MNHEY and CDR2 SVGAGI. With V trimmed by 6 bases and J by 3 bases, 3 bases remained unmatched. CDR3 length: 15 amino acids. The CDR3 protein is CASRGLAGNYNEQFF. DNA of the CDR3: TGTGCCAGCAGAGGACTAGCGGGAAACTACAATGAGCAGTTCTTC.

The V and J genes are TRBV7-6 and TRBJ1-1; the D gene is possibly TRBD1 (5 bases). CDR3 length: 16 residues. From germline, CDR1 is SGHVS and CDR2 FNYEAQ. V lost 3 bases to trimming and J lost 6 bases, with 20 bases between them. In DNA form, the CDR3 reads TGTGCCAGCAGCTTGAGAGGTTTAGGGGCCGCGGCTGAAGCTTTCTTT. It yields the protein CASSLRGLGAAAEAFF.

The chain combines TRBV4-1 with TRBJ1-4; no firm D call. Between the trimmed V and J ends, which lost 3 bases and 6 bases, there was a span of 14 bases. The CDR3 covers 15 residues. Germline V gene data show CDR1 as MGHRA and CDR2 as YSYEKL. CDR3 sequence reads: CASSQTPLLDEKLFF. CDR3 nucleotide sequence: TGCGCCAGCAGCCAGACACCTTTACTGGATGAAAAACTGTTTTTT.

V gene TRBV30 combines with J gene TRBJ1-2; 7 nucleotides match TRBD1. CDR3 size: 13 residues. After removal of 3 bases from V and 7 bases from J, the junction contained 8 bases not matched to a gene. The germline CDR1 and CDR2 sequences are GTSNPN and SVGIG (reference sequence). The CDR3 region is CAWRGQDRAGYTF. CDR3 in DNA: TGTGCCTGGAGAGGACAGGATCGGGCTGGCTACACCTTC.

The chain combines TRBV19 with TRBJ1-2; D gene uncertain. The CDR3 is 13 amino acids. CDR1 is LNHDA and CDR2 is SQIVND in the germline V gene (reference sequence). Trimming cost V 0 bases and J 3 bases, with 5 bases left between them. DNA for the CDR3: TGTGCCAGTAGTATAGAGGGCCACTATGGCTACACCTTC. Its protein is CASSIEGHYGYTF. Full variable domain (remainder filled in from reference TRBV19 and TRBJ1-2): DGGITQSPKYLFRKEGQNVTLSCEQNLNHDAMYWYRQDPGQGLRLIYYSQIVNDFQKGDIAEGYSVSREKKESFPLTVTSAQKNPTAFYLCASSIEGHYGYTFGSGTRLTVV.

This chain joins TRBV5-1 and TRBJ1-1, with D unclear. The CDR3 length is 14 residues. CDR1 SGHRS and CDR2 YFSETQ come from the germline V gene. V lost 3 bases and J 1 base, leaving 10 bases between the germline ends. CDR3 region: CASSYSNRNTEAFF. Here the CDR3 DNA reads TGCGCCAGCAGCTACTCGAACAGGAACACTGAAGCTTTCTTT.

The CDR3 coding sequence is TGTGCCAGCAGTTATTGGGTCCAGCGATCCCCAGAGACCCAGTACTTC. Translation: CASSYWVQRSPETQYF. The chain combines TRBV6-5 with TRBJ2-5; D is uncertain. Germline CDR1 reads MNHEY; CDR2 reads SVGAGI. The CDR3 is 16 residues long. V shed 3 bases and J shed 4 bases, with 18 bases lying between them.

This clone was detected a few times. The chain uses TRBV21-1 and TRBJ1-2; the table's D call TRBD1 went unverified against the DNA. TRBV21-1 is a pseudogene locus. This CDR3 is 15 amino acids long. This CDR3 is CASAPWTGLPGGYTF. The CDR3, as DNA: TGTGCCAGCGCCCCTTGGACAGGGCTACCGGGCGGCTACACCTTC.

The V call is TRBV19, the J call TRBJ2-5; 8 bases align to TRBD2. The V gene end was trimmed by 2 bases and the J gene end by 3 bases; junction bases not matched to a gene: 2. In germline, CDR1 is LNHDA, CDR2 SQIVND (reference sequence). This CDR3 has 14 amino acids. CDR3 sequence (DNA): TGTGCCAGTAGTATACAAGCGGGGGAAGAGACCCAGTACTTC. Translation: CASSIQAGEETQYF.

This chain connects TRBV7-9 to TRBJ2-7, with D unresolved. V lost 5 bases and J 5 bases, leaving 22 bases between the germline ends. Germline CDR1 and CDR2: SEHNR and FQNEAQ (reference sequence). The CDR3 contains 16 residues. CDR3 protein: CASSPAGGLRSNEQYF. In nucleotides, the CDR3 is TGTGCCAGCAGCCCCGCCGGCGGCCTTAGAAGCAACGAGCAGTACTTC.

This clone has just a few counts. This chain's CDR3 is CASSVRTSGDTQYF. CDR3 nucleotides: TGTGCCAGCAGCGTACGGACCAGCGGGGATACGCAGTATTTT. The V gene is TRBV9, the J gene TRBJ2-3; tentatively, D is TRBD2 (6 bases). CDR3 size: 14 residues. V was shortened by 1 base and J by 6 bases, with 12 bases between the two germline ends. Germline CDR1 SGDLS, CDR2 YYNGEE.

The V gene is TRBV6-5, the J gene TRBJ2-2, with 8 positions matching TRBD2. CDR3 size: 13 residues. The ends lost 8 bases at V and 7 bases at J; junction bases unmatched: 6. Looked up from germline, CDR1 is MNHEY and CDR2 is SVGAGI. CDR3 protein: CASGRREGGELFF. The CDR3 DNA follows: TGTGCCAGCGGACGTCGGGAGGGCGGGGAGCTGTTTTTT.

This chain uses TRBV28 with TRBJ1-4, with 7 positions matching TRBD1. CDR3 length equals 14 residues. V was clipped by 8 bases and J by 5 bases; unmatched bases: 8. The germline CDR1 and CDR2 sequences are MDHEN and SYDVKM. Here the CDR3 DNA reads TGTGCCAGCGCGACAGGGTTGAGAAATGAAAAACTGTTTTTT. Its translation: CASATGLRNEKLFF.

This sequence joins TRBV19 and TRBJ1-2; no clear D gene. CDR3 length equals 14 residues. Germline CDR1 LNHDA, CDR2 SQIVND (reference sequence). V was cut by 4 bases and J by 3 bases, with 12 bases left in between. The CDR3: CASSTARADYGYTF. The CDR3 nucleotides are TGTGCCAGTAGTACGGCGAGGGCGGACTATGGCTACACCTTC.

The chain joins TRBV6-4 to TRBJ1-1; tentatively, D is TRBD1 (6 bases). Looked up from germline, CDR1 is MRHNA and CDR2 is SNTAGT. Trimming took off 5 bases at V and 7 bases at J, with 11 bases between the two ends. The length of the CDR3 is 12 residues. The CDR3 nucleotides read TGTGCCAGCAGTAAGGGGGTTGGTGAAGCTTTCTTT. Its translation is CASSKGVGEAFF.